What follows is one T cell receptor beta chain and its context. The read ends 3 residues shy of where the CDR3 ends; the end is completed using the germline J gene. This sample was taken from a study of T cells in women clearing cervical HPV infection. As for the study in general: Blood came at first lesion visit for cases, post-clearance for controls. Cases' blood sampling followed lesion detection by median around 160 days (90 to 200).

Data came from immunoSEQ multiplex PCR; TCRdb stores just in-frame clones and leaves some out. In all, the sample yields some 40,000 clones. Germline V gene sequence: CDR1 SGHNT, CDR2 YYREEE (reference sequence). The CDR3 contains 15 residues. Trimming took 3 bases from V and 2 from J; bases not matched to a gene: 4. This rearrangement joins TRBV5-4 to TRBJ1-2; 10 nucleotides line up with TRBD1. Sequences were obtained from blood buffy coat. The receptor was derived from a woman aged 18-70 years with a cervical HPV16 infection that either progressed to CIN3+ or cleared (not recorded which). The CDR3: CASSSPGQGNYGYTF. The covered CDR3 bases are TGTGCCAGCAGCTCTCCGGGACAGGGGAACTATGGC.